Listed here are 14 T cell receptor beta chains from one sample, sequenced in a study of a mutant IDH1 vaccine in newly diagnosed glioma. Their antigen targets remain unknown. Measured with immunoSEQ multiplex PCR; TCRdb has only the in-frame clones, and not every one. The table records roughly 70,000 clones, 84% of them present only once. Time point defined: week 23, last vaccination. The investigators gave 300 ug of mutant IDH1 20-mer peptide in each vaccine dose, together with topical imiquimod. The source was PBMCs, collected from a glioma patient whose treatment included an IDH1 peptide vaccine. These receptors were collected from a man aged 18 to 29 with glioma.

The chain combines TRBV12-5 with TRBJ1-6; D call uncertain. The germline V gene encodes CDR1 LGHNT and CDR2 FRNRAP. The CDR3 totals 13 residues. V shed 1 base and J shed 6 bases, with 4 bases lying between them. The CDR3 DNA follows: TGTGCTAGTGGTTTGGAGGGTAATTCACCCCTCCACTTT. Its translation: CASGLEGNSPLHF.

This sequence joins TRBV2 and TRBJ2-7; D unclear. The CDR3 spans 14 residues. Germline V gene sequence: CDR1 SNHLY, CDR2 FYNNEI. V was clipped by 7 bases and J by 3 bases, with 16 bases between them. CDR3: CASMRGRRDYEQYF. CDR3 DNA: TGTGCCAGCATGCGCGGCAGAAGGGACTACGAGCAGTACTTC.

The chain employs TRBV29-1 and TRBJ1-5, with 8 bases that match TRBD1. V shed 6 bases, J shed 5 bases, and the junction held 6 bases outside the gene matches. The V gene's germline CDR1 is SQVTM and CDR2 ANQGSEA. The CDR3 runs to 13 residues. The CDR3 reads CSVAGTGYQPQHF. The CDR3, as DNA: TGCAGCGTGGCCGGGACAGGTTATCAGCCCCAGCATTTT. Combining the CDR3 with reference TRBV29-1 and TRBJ1-5 gives the whole variable domain SAVISQKPSRDICQRGTSLTIQCQVDSQVTMMFWYRQQPGQSLTLIATANQGSEATYESGFVIDKFPISRPNLTFSTLTVSNMSPEDSSIYLCSVAGTGYQPQHFGDGTRLSIL.

The rearrangement uses TRBV5-1 and TRBJ2-1; 11 positions match TRBD2. The CDR3 length is 17 residues. Unmatched junction bases numbered 13, after V lost 4 bases and J lost 7 bases. CDR1 and CDR2 from the germline V gene are SGHRS and YFSETQ. The CDR3 reads CASSDPNLAGGRNEQFF. The CDR3 region has the DNA TGCGCCAGCAGCGATCCGAACCTAGCGGGAGGTAGGAATGAGCAGTTCTTC.

The V gene is TRBV18, the J gene TRBJ2-1; D is possibly TRBD2 (6 bases). Per germline, CDR1 KGHSH and CDR2 LQKENI. CDR3 size: 16 residues. V gave up 2 bases and J gave up 4 bases, with 15 bases separating them. The CDR3 nucleotides read TGTGCCAGCTCACCATTATCTAGCGAGTATTACAATGAGCAGTTCTTC. It specifies CASSPLSSEYYNEQFF.

The CDR3 region has the DNA TGTGCCAGCAGTTCAGGGACTAGCGGGTCCTACGAGCAGTACTTC. The encoded protein is CASSSGTSGSYEQYF. This rearrangement joins TRBV28 to TRBJ2-7; 12 nucleotides align to TRBD2. CDR3 size: 15 residues. With V trimmed by 4 bases and J by 1 base, 2 bases remained unmatched. Per germline, CDR1 MDHEN and CDR2 SYDVKM.

The chain is built from TRBV9 and TRBJ2-5, with 9 bases matching TRBD2. V shed 0 bases, J shed 3 bases, and the junction held 3 bases outside the gene matches. Germline loops: CDR1 SGDLS, CDR2 YYNGEE. The CDR3 consists of 15 residues. CDR3 DNA: TGTGCCAGCAGCGTAGGGACTAGCGACAAAGAGACCCAGTACTTC. Amino acids: CASSVGTSDKETQYF.

This chain joins TRBV27 and TRBJ1-1, with 9 bases matching TRBD1. Per germline, CDR1 MNHEY and CDR2 SMNVEV (reference sequence). Trimming took 6 bases from V and 1 from J; bases not matched to a gene: 9. This CDR3 region has 16 residues. This chain's CDR3 is CASRPHRGQPNTEAFF. The CDR3 DNA sequence: TGTGCCAGCAGACCGCACAGGGGGCAACCGAACACTGAAGCTTTCTTT.

V is TRBV5-4 and J is TRBJ2-4, with TRBD2 matching 9 bases. Trimming at V came to 6 bases and at J to 8 bases, leaving 9 bases not matched to a gene. Per the germline V gene, CDR1 is SGHNT and CDR2 is YYREEE (reference sequence). The CDR3 is 14 amino acids. Written as DNA, the CDR3 is TGTGCCAGCACCCCCGCCGGCGGGGGGGACATTCAGTACTTC. Translating gives CASTPAGGGDIQYF.

Notes on this clone: One end of the junction is discordant with germline, which a read error may explain. The chain carries TRBV7-7 and TRBJ1-4, with 8 bases identical to TRBD1. The CDR3 covers 16 residues. CDR1 is SSHAT, CDR2 FNYEAQ, per germline (reference sequence). The CDR3 DNA follows: TGTGCTAGCAGCTTCGGACAGGGCACAACTAATGAAAAACTGTTTTTT. This sequence encodes CASSFGQGTTNEKLFF.

The CDR3 DNA reads TGTGCCAGCAGTGGACAGTACGAGCAGTACTTC. It codes for CASSGQYEQYF. The V and J genes are TRBV6-1 and TRBJ2-7, with D maybe TRBD1 (5 bases). CDR1 and CDR2 (germline): MNHNS, SASEGT. There are 11 residues in the CDR3. V dropped 4 bases and J dropped 4 bases, with 5 bases sitting between them.

This clone has only a few counts. The chain couples TRBV7-9 to TRBJ2-7, with a possible D match to TRBD2 (7 bases). The V gene lost 6 bases and the J gene lost 3 bases, with 12 bases spanning the gap. The CDR3 totals 13 residues. Germline V gives CDR1 SEHNR, CDR2 FQNEAQ (reference sequence). The CDR3 DNA follows: TGTGCCAGCAGGGGAGGGGGAGTCTACGAGCAGTACTTC. It translates to CASRGGGVYEQYF.

CDR3 region: CASSFLGTGEEKLFF. The CDR3 DNA reads TGTGCCAGCAGCTTCCTCGGGACAGGGGAAGAAAAACTGTTTTTT. The gene calls are TRBV27 and TRBJ1-4, with 10 positions matching TRBD1. Germline CDR1 reads MNHEY; CDR2 reads SMNVEV (reference sequence). CDR3 length: 15 amino acids. The J segment lost 8 bases and the V segment lost 6 bases, leaving 9 bases of the junction unmatched.

This clone has only one observation. This rearrangement joins TRBV19 to TRBJ1-2; D might be TRBD1 (5 bases). The CDR3 runs to 13 residues. Deletions cut 8 bases from V and 5 bases from J, with 15 bases between. Germline V CDR1 and CDR2: LNHDA, SQIVND (reference sequence). CDR3 in amino acids: CASLSSGGYGYTF. CDR3 bases: TGTGCCAGTCTATCATCCGGGGGTTATGGCTACACCTTC.